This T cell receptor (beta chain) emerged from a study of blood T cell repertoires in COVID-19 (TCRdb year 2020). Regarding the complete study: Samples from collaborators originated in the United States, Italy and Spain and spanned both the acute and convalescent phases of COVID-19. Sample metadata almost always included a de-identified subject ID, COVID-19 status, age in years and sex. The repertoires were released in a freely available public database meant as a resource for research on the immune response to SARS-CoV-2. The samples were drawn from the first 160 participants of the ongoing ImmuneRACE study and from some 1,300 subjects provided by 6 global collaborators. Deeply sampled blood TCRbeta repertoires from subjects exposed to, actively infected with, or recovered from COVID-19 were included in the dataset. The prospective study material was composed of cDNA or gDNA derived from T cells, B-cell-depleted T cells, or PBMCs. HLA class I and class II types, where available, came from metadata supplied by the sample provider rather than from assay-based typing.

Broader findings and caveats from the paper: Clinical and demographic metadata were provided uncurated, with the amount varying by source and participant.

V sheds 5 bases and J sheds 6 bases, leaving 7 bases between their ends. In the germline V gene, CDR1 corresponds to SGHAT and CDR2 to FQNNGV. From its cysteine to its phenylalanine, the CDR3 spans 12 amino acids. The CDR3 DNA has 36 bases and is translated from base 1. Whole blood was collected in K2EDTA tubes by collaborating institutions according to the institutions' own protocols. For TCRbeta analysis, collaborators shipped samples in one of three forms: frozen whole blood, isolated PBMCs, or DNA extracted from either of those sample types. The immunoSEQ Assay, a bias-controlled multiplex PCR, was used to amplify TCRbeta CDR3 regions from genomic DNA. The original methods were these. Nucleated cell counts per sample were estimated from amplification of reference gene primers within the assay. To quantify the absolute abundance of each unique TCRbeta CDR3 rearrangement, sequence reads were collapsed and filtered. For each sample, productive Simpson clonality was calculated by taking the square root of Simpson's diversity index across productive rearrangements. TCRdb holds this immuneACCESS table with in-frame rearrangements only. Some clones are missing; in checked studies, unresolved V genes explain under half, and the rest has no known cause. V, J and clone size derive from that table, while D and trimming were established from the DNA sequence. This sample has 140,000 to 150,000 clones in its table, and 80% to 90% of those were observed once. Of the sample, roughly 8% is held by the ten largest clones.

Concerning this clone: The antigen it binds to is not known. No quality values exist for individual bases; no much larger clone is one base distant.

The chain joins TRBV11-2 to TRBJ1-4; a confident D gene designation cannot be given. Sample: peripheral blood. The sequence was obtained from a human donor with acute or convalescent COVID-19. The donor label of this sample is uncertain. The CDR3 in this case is CASSQVDEKLFF. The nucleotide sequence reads TGTGCCAGCAGCCAAGTAGATGAAAAACTGTTTTTT.